This entry lists 14 T cell receptor beta chains sequenced from one sample in a study of T cell responses to AZD1222 COVID-19 vaccine. TCRdb's table, derived via immunoSEQ multiplex PCR, lists solely in-frame clones and lacks some. The sample has about 40,000 clones, approximately 88% seen once; the top ten hold about 27%. The sequenced sample was peripheral blood, obtained 28 days after the second dose of the MenACWY control vaccine. These receptors all stem from an adult who received the MenACWY meningococcal vaccine as a control.

The rearrangement links TRBV6-2 or TRBV6-3 to TRBJ2-7; TRBD2 is a possible D gene (6 bases). V lost 3 bases and J 1 base, leaving 7 bases between the germline ends. Germline V gene data show CDR1 as MNHEY and CDR2 as SVGEGT. The CDR3 length is 13 residues. The CDR3 DNA follows: TGTGCCAGCAGTTATCGGGAGTCCTACGAGCAGTACTTC. Translation gives CASSYRESYEQYF.

This sequence joins TRBV2 and TRBJ2-7; either TRBD1 or TRBD2 may supply D (5 bases each). Germline V gene lookup returns CDR1 SNHLY and CDR2 FYNNEI. CDR3 length: 13 residues. The V gene lost 8 bases and the J gene lost 3 bases, with 14 bases spanning the gap. CDR3 in amino acids: CASLRDQYYEQYF. Here the CDR3 DNA reads TGTGCCAGCTTACGGGACCAATACTACGAGCAGTACTTC.

The gene calls are TRBV9 and TRBJ2-1; 12 bases map to TRBD2. Germline CDR1 and CDR2: SGDLS and YYNGEE. CDR3 length: 15 amino acids. The V segment lost 2 bases and the J segment 6 bases; nucleotides outside the gene matches: 3. CDR3 coding DNA: TGTGCCAGCAGCGTTCTAGCGGGAGGGCTCAATGAGCAGTTCTTC. Amino acid sequence: CASSVLAGGLNEQFF.

The V and J genes are TRBV27 and TRBJ1-5; 11 bases are a match to TRBD1. Germline V gives CDR1 MNHEY, CDR2 SMNVEV (reference sequence). The CDR3 is 17 residues long. After removal of 2 bases from V and 0 bases from J, the junction contained 3 bases not matched to a gene. This chain's CDR3 is CASSLGTGGYSNQPQHF. The CDR3 DNA reads TGTGCCAGCAGTTTAGGGACAGGGGGGTATAGCAATCAGCCCCAGCATTTT.

The CDR3 here is CASSRAGAVGELFF. The CDR3, as DNA: TGCGCCAGCAGCCGGGCGGGAGCGGTCGGGGAGCTGTTTTTT. V usage is TRBV5-1 and J usage is TRBJ2-2; 7 nucleotides align to TRBD2. Germline V lookup: CDR1 SGHRS, CDR2 YFSETQ. CDR3 length: 14 amino acids. J gave up 7 bases and V 4 bases, and 7 bases lay outside the gene matches.

The CDR3 DNA sequence: TGTGCCAGCAGCGCCTGGGACGGACAAAAACTGTTTTTT. Encoded protein: CASSAWDGQKLFF. The V and J genes are TRBV5-5 and TRBJ1-4; TRBD1 might be the D (5 bases). Trimming stripped 4 bases from V and 9 bases from J, with 13 bases between. From germline, CDR1 is SGHKS and CDR2 YYEKEE (reference sequence). The CDR3 loop spans 13 amino acids.

This chain connects TRBV7-6 to TRBJ2-1; D may correspond to TRBD1 or TRBD2 (6 bases each). Deletions cut 5 bases from V and 4 bases from J, with 15 bases between. The CDR3 spans 15 residues. Germline assignment: CDR1 SGHVS and CDR2 FNYEAQ. The CDR3 DNA reads TGTGCCAGCAGCCTCTCGGAGGGGGGATACAATGAGCAGTTCTTC. This translates into CASSLSEGGYNEQFF.

This clone has only one observation. This chain joins TRBV30 and TRBJ2-2; D is perhaps TRBD1 (5 bases). Germline CDR1 is GTSNPN and CDR2 is SVGIG (reference sequence). This CDR3 is 15 amino acids long. Here the CDR3 reads CAYWPRTKNTGELFF. CDR3 in DNA: TGTGCTTATTGGCCCAGGACAAAGAACACCGGGGAGCTGTTTTTT.

This clone was detected once. This chain connects TRBV24-1 to TRBJ2-1, with 7 bases that match TRBD1. The germline V gene has CDR1 KGHDR and CDR2 SFDVKD. This CDR3 is built from 14 residues. J lost 5 bases, V lost 7 bases, and 7 bases had no gene match. For the CDR3, the DNA is TGTGCCACCAGGGGCAGGGGGTGGGACAATGAGCAGTTCTTC. Its protein product is CATRGRGWDNEQFF.

The chain uses TRBV11-2 and TRBJ2-1, with TRBD1 identical over 9 bases. The CDR3 runs to 13 residues. CDR1 is SGHAT and CDR2 is FQNNGV in the germline V gene. CDR3 DNA sequence: TGTGCACTGGGGGGGACAGGGAGTGATGAGCAGTTCTTC. It encodes CALGGTGSDEQFF.

V usage is TRBV28 and J usage is TRBJ2-7, with 7 bases lining up with TRBD1. This CDR3 has 15 amino acids. The germline V gene encodes CDR1 MDHEN and CDR2 SYDVKM. J was trimmed by 3 bases and V by 5 bases; bases with no gene match: 10. Written as DNA, the CDR3 is TGTGCCAGCAGTCCCACCGGACAGGCGATCTACGAGCAGTACTTC. It encodes CASSPTGQAIYEQYF.

The chain combines TRBV5-4 with TRBJ2-1, with D possibly matching TRBD1 (5 bases). Trimming took 4 bases from V and 12 from J, leaving 14 bases between them. The CDR3 has 12 residues. From germline, CDR1 is SGHNT and CDR2 YYREEE (reference sequence). The CDR3 DNA reads TGTGCCAGCAGCACCCCAGGGAACTTGCAGTTCTTC. It is translated as CASSTPGNLQFF.

The rearrangement links TRBV6-5 to TRBJ1-2; 7 bases map to TRBD1. The germline CDR1 and CDR2 sequences are MNHEY and SVGAGI. The CDR3 is 13 residues long. V shed 5 bases and J 6 bases; nucleotides not matched to a gene: 6. CDR3 DNA sequence: TGTGCCAGCAGTCCCGGACAGGTGAATGGCTACACCTTC. Translating gives CASSPGQVNGYTF.

This clone was seen a single time. The J gene is TRBJ2-1, the V gene TRBV6-1; weak D call: TRBD1 (6 bases). Germline-derived CDR1 and CDR2 are MNHNS and SASEGT. The V and J ends lost 2 bases and 3 bases respectively, with 8 bases between them. The CDR3 contains 14 residues. For the CDR3, the DNA is TGTGCCAGCAGTGAACGGACAGACTACAATGAGCAGTTCTTC. Its protein product is CASSERTDYNEQFF.